This section outlines one T cell receptor beta chain sequence together with its context. Clones were read by immunoSEQ multiplex PCR, and TCRdb kept only the in-frame ones, dropping some. The sample lists a few hundred thousand clones, approximately 90% occurring once. The CDR3 length is 14 residues. The germline V gene has CDR1 SGDLS and CDR2 YYNGEE. Trimming cost V 4 bases and J 6 bases; bases outside gene matches: 6. The sample comes from a study of blood T cell repertoires in COVID-19. This clonotype originated in a woman aged 18 to 35 who had recovered from COVID-19. The genes are TRBV9 and TRBJ2-3; 9 bases are a match to TRBD1. Material: peripheral blood. CDR3 residues: CASSPGTGWDTQYF. The CDR3 DNA follows: TGTGCCAGCAGCCCCGGGACAGGGTGGGATACGCAGTATTTT.